Only one count was recorded for the clone carrying this T cell receptor beta chain. Its antigen is not identified. The PCR was carried out with 60 Vbeta primers and 13 Jbeta primers. Sequencing used immunoSEQ multiplex PCR; TCRdb keeps in-frame clones, though not all of them. Of around 200,000 clones in the sample, over 75% were seen once. The sample belongs to a study of cytomegalovirus exposure and HLA in healthy donors. For the study at large: The approximately 100 million unique TCR beta sequences, from about 179 million T cells, were found by an earlier analysis. Study results and limitations: One cluster of highly shared sequence variants probably arose as a sequencing artifact. Specificity of a few CMV-associated chains for CMV antigens was verified in vitro. An assumption of roughly uniform sequencing depth across donors underlay the presence/absence analyses.

CDR1 and CDR2 (germline): LNHDA, SQIVND (reference sequence). The CDR3 extends over 15 amino acids. Trimming removed 3 bases from V and 6 bases from J, with 14 bases in between. The sample consisted of PBMCs. The gene calls are TRBV19 and TRBJ2-2, with D possibly TRBD2 on 6 matching bases. This receptor was obtained from a man aged 40-55 years in good health and CMV-seropositive. CDR3 in DNA: TGTGCCAGTAGTATCCAAGCTTGGGGGGCCGGGGAGCTGTTTTTT. Translation gives CASSIQAWGAGELFF.